This T cell receptor (beta chain) is from a study of Graves' ophthalmopathy and Graves' hyperthyroidism. Concerning this clonotype: The junction does not match germline at one end; this may be a read error.

The diagnosis was founded upon clinical symptoms, serum thyroxine, TRAb, thyroid ultrasound and orbital computed tomography. Germline V gives CDR1 SGHTA, CDR2 FQGNSA. The CDR3 spans 16 residues. RNA transcripts served as template for amplifying TCR beta CDR3 sequences. First-round RT-PCR employed HTBI primers, with a second-round multiplex PCR after it. TCRdb re-derived calls from the multiplex PCR reads in MiXCR, one entry per CDR3 protein. The table shows almost 750,000 distinct CDR3 sequences, with around 40% occurring only once. This chain links TRBV7-2 with TRBJ2-6; D may correspond to TRBD1 or TRBD2 (5 bases each). The receptor was derived from an adult man with Graves' ophthalmopathy. Sequenced material: peripheral blood. In DNA form, the CDR3 reads TGTGCCAGCAGCCAAGACCGGACTCCTGGGGCCGACGTCCTGACTTTC. Translating gives CASSQDRTPGADVLTF.